Each of the 25 T cell receptor beta chains below was sequenced from the same sample in a study of response to subunit inactivated influenza vaccine. TCRdb re-derived calls from the RT-PCR reads in MiXCR, one entry per CDR3 protein. The sample carries about 520,000 distinct CDR3 sequences, less than 30% recorded once. This sample comprised CD4+ T cells sorted from PBMCs, obtained roughly 5 days after vaccination. Receptor source: a man between 45 and 60 years old who received an inactivated influenza vaccine.

This clonotype was detected a few times. The chain links TRBV20-1 to TRBJ2-2; 8 bases fit TRBD1. J lost 7 bases, V lost 2 bases, and 3 bases had no gene match. The germline gives CDR1 DFQATT, CDR2 SNEGSKA (reference sequence). The CDR3 is 13 residues long. The CDR3 DNA reads as TGCAGTGCTAGACGACAGGGGATCGGGGAGCTGTTTTTT. Its protein product is CSARRQGIGELFF.

The chain joins TRBV7-6 to TRBJ1-2; D gene uncertain. CDR3 length: 17 residues. Per the germline V gene, CDR1 is SGHVS and CDR2 is FNYEAQ. Trimming took 5 bases from V and 0 from J, leaving 19 bases between them. CDR3 nucleotide sequence: TGTGCCAGCAGCCTTGGCCCGGCCGATTATTCTAACTATGGCTACACCTTC. Its translation is CASSLGPADYSNYGYTF.

This clonotype has just a few counts. This rearrangement joins TRBV28 to TRBJ2-4, with D possibly TRBD2 on 5 matching bases. The CDR3 runs 18 residues. V was trimmed by 3 bases and J by 0 bases, leaving 18 bases between them. Germline V lookup: CDR1 MDHEN, CDR2 SYDVKM. The CDR3 DNA is TGTGCCAGCAGTTTTCCCACCCGGACTGAACTAGCCAAAAACATTCAGTACTTC. Its protein is CASSFPTRTELAKNIQYF.

The J gene is TRBJ2-2, the V gene TRBV5-1, with TRBD2 matching 9 bases. This CDR3 spans 17 amino acids. The germline gives CDR1 SGHRS, CDR2 YFSETQ. The junction had 11 bases not matched to a gene; V was cut back by 4 bases and J by 4 bases. The CDR3, as DNA: TGCGCCAGCAGCCGGGGATCTAGCGGGGCTGGCACCGGGGAGCTGTTTTTT. Amino acid sequence: CASSRGSSGAGTGELFF.

This clonotype was detected only a few times. This sequence joins TRBV10-3 and TRBJ2-7; 9 bases match TRBD2. The CDR3 is 15 amino acids. J lost 2 bases, V lost 6 bases, and 8 bases had no gene match. CDR1 and CDR2 (germline): ENHRY, SYGVKD. The CDR3 coding sequence is TGTGCCATCAGGGCCACTAGCGGGCGGACCTACGAGCAGTACTTC. Its protein product is CAIRATSGRTYEQYF.

The chain joins TRBV7-8 to TRBJ2-2; D ambiguous. Germline V CDR1 and CDR2: SGHVS, FQNEAQ. The CDR3 loop spans 13 amino acids. Trimming removed 2 bases at V and 6 bases at J, with 7 bases between. In nucleotides, the CDR3 is TGTGCCAGCAGCTTAAACAGCGCCGGGGAGCTGTTTTTT. Protein: CASSLNSAGELFF. Full variable domain (outside the CDR3, taken from reference TRBV7-8 and TRBJ2-2): GAGVSQSPRYKVAKRGQDVALRCDPISGHVSLFWYQQALGQGPEFLTYFQNEAQLDKSGLPSDRFFAERPEGSVSTLKIQRTQQEDSAVYLCASSLNSAGELFFGEGSRLTVL.

The J gene is TRBJ2-7, the V gene TRBV4-2, with TRBD1 matching over 9 bases. The V segment lost 0 bases and the J segment 2 bases; nucleotides outside the gene matches: 5. The CDR3 consists of 16 residues. The V gene's germline CDR1 is LGHNA and CDR2 YNFKEQ. DNA of the CDR3: TGTGCCAGCAGCCAAGAATCCGGGACAGGGACCTACGAGCAGTACTTC. It yields the protein CASSQESGTGTYEQYF.

The CDR3 region has the DNA TGTGCCAGCAGACCCGACCCAATCCGAGGCGAGCAGTACTTC. Translating it yields CASRPDPIRGEQYF. This chain joins TRBV12-3 or TRBV12-4 and TRBJ2-7; D is ambiguous. The germline V and J ends were trimmed by 6 bases and 6 bases, with 18 bases remaining between them. The CDR3 has 14 amino acids.

This clonotype was observed a few times. The chain carries TRBV5-1 and TRBJ1-1; no clear D gene. The CDR3 sequence is 13 residues long. V dropped 5 bases and J dropped 5 bases, with 13 bases sitting between them. Germline V gene lookup returns CDR1 SGHRS and CDR2 YFSETQ. The CDR3 spells CASRPEMRTEAFF. Written as DNA, the CDR3 is TGCGCCAGCAGGCCGGAAATGAGGACTGAAGCTTTCTTT.

This sequence joins TRBV20-1 and TRBJ1-5; 9 nucleotides line up with TRBD1. Germline V CDR1 and CDR2: DFQATT, SNEGSKA (reference sequence). Trimming removed 1 base from V and 7 bases from J; junction bases left unmatched: 14. This CDR3 is 17 amino acids long. The CDR3 spells CSARGVVGDRVGQPQHF. CDR3 DNA: TGCAGTGCTAGAGGGGTAGTAGGGGACAGGGTAGGCCAGCCCCAGCATTTT.

The genes are TRBV5-1 and TRBJ2-3, with D perhaps TRBD2 (5 bases). The V and J ends lost 2 bases and 5 bases respectively, with 9 bases between them. CDR1 is SGHRS, CDR2 YFSETQ, per germline. The CDR3 spans 13 residues. The CDR3 DNA is TGCGCCAGCAGCTTCTCGCGGGTAGATACGCAGTATTTT. Protein product: CASSFSRVDTQYF. Combining the CDR3 with reference TRBV5-1 and TRBJ2-3 gives the whole variable domain KAGVTQTPRYLIKTRGQQVTLSCSPISGHRSVSWYQQTPGQGLQFLFEYFSETQRNKGNFPGRFSGRQFSNSRSEMNVSTLELGDSALYLCASSFSRVDTQYFGPGTRLTVL.

The CDR3 region is CASGGTGGTEQFF. The CDR3 DNA follows: TGTGCCAGCGGAGGAACGGGAGGTACTGAGCAGTTCTTC. The gene calls are TRBV6-6 and TRBJ2-1; 7 bases fit TRBD2. The germline V gene has CDR1 MNHNY and CDR2 SVGAGI (reference sequence). The CDR3 has 13 amino acids. The J segment lost 9 bases and the V segment lost 8 bases, leaving 10 bases of the junction unmatched.

This clonotype was seen more than once but under ten times. This chain joins TRBV29-1 and TRBJ1-2; the D is unclear. Germline CDR1 SQVTM, CDR2 ANQGSEA. This CDR3 contains 14 residues. V lost 4 bases to trimming and J lost 0 bases, with 12 bases between them. The CDR3, as DNA: TGCAGCGTTGTGACATACCAAGCTAACTATGGCTACACCTTC. Its translation is CSVVTYQANYGYTF.

The rearrangement links TRBV7-8 to TRBJ2-1; 7 bases are a match to TRBD2. Germline V gene sequence: CDR1 SGHVS, CDR2 FQNEAQ. CDR3 length: 15 residues. Germline trimming cut 1 base from V and 4 bases from J; bases unmatched to any gene: 4. CDR3: CASSLVAGPYNEQFF. The DNA for the CDR3 is TGTGCCAGCAGCTTAGTAGCGGGCCCTTACAATGAGCAGTTCTTC.

The chain combines TRBV6-1 with TRBJ2-3, with 9 bases that match TRBD2. The V and J ends lost 6 bases and 3 bases, in that order; junction bases with no gene match: 4. The CDR3 has 14 amino acids. Germline assignment: CDR1 MNHNS and CDR2 SASEGT. In DNA form, the CDR3 reads TGTGCCAGCAGGGGGACTAGCAGGACAGATACGCAGTATTTT. Translated, it gives CASRGTSRTDTQYF.

This clonotype was picked up a small number of times. This rearrangement joins TRBV20-1 to TRBJ2-3, with D unresolved. The germline CDR1 and CDR2 sequences are DFQATT and SNEGSKA (reference sequence). The V end lost 6 bases, the J end lost 2 bases, and 21 bases lay between the germline ends. The CDR3 covers 16 residues. The CDR3 region is CSASPIDGDLTDTQYF. The CDR3 bases are TGCAGTGCCAGTCCTATCGACGGTGATCTCACAGATACGCAGTATTTT.

The genes are TRBV10-3 and TRBJ2-1; either TRBD1 or TRBD2 may fit D (5 bases each). The germline CDR1 and CDR2 sequences are ENHRY and SYGVKD. Trimming pared 7 bases from V and 6 bases from J, leaving 16 bases between. The CDR3 length is 14 residues. CDR3 nucleotide sequence: TGTGCCATCAACCCGGGGCCACGGCCCAATGAGCAGTTCTTC. This encodes CAINPGPRPNEQFF.

This clonotype came up many times. The chain recombines TRBV5-1 with TRBJ1-2, with TRBD1 matching 7 bases. The CDR3 has 14 amino acids. The V gene end was trimmed by 0 bases and the J gene end by 3 bases; junction bases not matched to a gene: 2. The germline V gene encodes CDR1 SGHRS and CDR2 YFSETQ. Written as DNA, the CDR3 is TGCGCCAGCAGCTTGGGCGGACAGGACTATGGCTACACCTTC. Protein product: CASSLGGQDYGYTF.

The rearrangement links TRBV7-9 to TRBJ2-3, with D possibly TRBD2 on 7 matching bases. Trimming removed 5 bases from V and 5 bases from J, with 20 bases in between. The CDR3 extends over 16 amino acids. Germline CDR1 SEHNR, CDR2 FQNEAQ (reference sequence). The CDR3 DNA follows: TGTGCCAGCAGCCCACTTCGGGGGGCCCGGGGAGATACGCAGTATTTT. Protein sequence: CASSPLRGARGDTQYF.

CDR3 loop: CAISEGLAVGVTQYF. CDR3 coding DNA: TGTGCCATCAGTGAAGGTCTAGCGGTGGGCGTGACCCAGTACTTC. The J gene is TRBJ2-5, the V gene TRBV10-3, with TRBD2 identical over 7 bases. This CDR3 has 15 amino acids. Germline CDR1 ENHRY, CDR2 SYGVKD. Losses at the gene ends were 3 bases for V and 7 bases for J; bases not matched to a gene: 11.

The V and J genes are TRBV24-1 and TRBJ2-1, with TRBD2 matching 9 bases. CDR1 and CDR2 from the germline V gene are KGHDR and SFDVKD. The V and J ends lost 3 bases and 4 bases, in that order; junction bases with no gene match: 6. There are 16 residues in the CDR3. Here the CDR3 DNA reads TGTGCCACCAGTGATCGTACTAGCGGGCCTTACAATGAGCAGTTCTTC. It codes for CATSDRTSGPYNEQFF.

V gene TRBV12-3 or TRBV12-4 combines with J gene TRBJ1-5, with no clear D. The CDR3 loop spans 14 amino acids. The V gene lost 0 bases and the J gene lost 3 bases, with 6 bases spanning the gap. CDR3 nucleotide sequence: TGTGCCAGCAGTTTAGCCCTTCACAATCAGCCCCAGCATTTT. Amino acid sequence: CASSLALHNQPQHF.

This clonotype showed up just a few times. The chain carries TRBV29-1 and TRBJ2-1; D might be TRBD1 (6 bases). V was pared by 2 bases and J by 2 bases, with 13 bases between. Germline CDR1 and CDR2: SQVTM and ANQGSEA. This CDR3 spans 15 amino acids. The CDR3 nucleotides read TGCAGCGTTGAAAAACCAGGGGTCGCCTACAATGAGCAGTTCTTC. As protein: CSVEKPGVAYNEQFF.

This clonotype was picked up a small number of times. The genes are TRBV29-1 and TRBJ1-2; D unresolved. This CDR3 region has 14 residues. Germline CDR1 is SQVTM and CDR2 is ANQGSEA. The V end lost 4 bases, the J end lost 8 bases, and 20 bases lay between the germline ends. This CDR3 is CSVGEPADSQGYTF. The CDR3 nucleotides read TGCAGCGTTGGAGAGCCGGCGGACTCCCAAGGCTACACCTTC.

The chain links TRBV29-1 to TRBJ1-1; 8 bases fit TRBD1. CDR3 size: 12 residues. V gave up 3 bases and J gave up 6 bases; unmatched junction bases: 3. In germline, CDR1 is SQVTM, CDR2 ANQGSEA. CDR3 residues: CSVEDRDSEAFF. In DNA, the CDR3 is TGCAGCGTTGAGGACAGGGACTCTGAAGCTTTCTTT.